What follows describes a single T cell receptor beta chain. CDR3 length equals 13 residues. V lost 5 bases and J 4 bases, leaving 11 bases between the germline ends. CDR1 and CDR2 (germline): SNHLY, FYNNEI. This sample is part of a study of blood T cell repertoires in COVID-19. Profiling relied on immunoSEQ multiplex PCR, and the TCRdb table lists in-frame clones only, not all of them. Found here are around 280,000 clones, approximately 80% of them singletons; the top ten hold 4.1%. The chain couples TRBV2 to TRBJ1-2; D unclear. Sequences were obtained from peripheral blood. The TCR comes from a woman aged 50 to 60 with active or convalescent COVID-19. CDR3 region: CASSLGILYGYTF. The CDR3 nucleotides read TGTGCCAGCAGTCTCGGGATCCTCTATGGCTACACCTTC.